Listed here are 20 T cell receptor beta chains from one sample, sequenced in a study of radiotherapy plus CTLA-4 blockade in lung cancer. The assay was immunoSEQ multiplex PCR, and TCRdb's table has in-frame clones only and misses some. This sample has around 80,000 clones; 74% occur once, and the top ten carry more than 8%. The sequences come from peripheral blood, collected from a patient treated with radiotherapy plus ipilimumab. The receptors here all came from a human donor with non-small cell lung cancer whose response to radiotherapy plus ipilimumab could not be evaluated.

This rearrangement joins TRBV4-2 to TRBJ2-7, with D possibly being TRBD1 (7 bases). Per the germline V gene, CDR1 is LGHNA and CDR2 is YNFKEQ. V dropped 0 bases and J dropped 4 bases, with 16 bases sitting between them. CDR3 length: 16 residues. CDR3 DNA sequence: TGTGCCAGCAGCCAAGATCGGAGGGGGCCCTCGTACGAGCAGTACTTC. Translating it yields CASSQDRRGPSYEQYF.

This chain's CDR3 is CASSLGGSNTEAFF. Written as DNA, the CDR3 is TGTGCCAGCAGCTTGGGCGGATCGAACACTGAAGCTTTCTTT. The rearrangement uses TRBV5-4 and TRBJ1-1, with D unresolved. Trimming pared 0 bases from V and 1 base from J, leaving 7 bases between. The germline CDR1 and CDR2 sequences are SGHNT and YYREEE (reference sequence). The CDR3 runs to 14 residues. The full variable domain, its missing parts supplied by reference TRBV5-4 and TRBJ1-1, is ETGVTQSPTHLIKTRGQQVTLRCSSQSGHNTVSWYQQALGQGPQFIFQYYREEENGRGNFPPRFSGLQFPNYSSELNVNALELDDSALYLCASSLGGSNTEAFFGQGTRLTVV.

The gene calls are TRBV2 and TRBJ1-3; no firm D call. Germline-derived CDR1 and CDR2 are SNHLY and FYNNEI. V gave up 6 bases and J gave up 5 bases, with 11 bases separating them. The CDR3 is 13 residues long. CDR3: CASRAGARNTIYF. CDR3 sequence (DNA): TGTGCCAGCAGGGCAGGTGCCAGAAACACCATATATTTT.

The chain uses TRBV19 and TRBJ2-7; 7 bases are shared with TRBD2. Germline lookup yields CDR1 LNHDA and CDR2 SQIVND (reference sequence). This CDR3 has 13 residues. V shed 9 bases, J shed 7 bases, and the junction held 12 bases outside the gene matches. CDR3 coding DNA: TGTGCCAGCACCCCGGGACTAAGCGGGGAGCAGTACTTC. Amino acid sequence: CASTPGLSGEQYF.

The V call is TRBV29-1, the J call TRBJ2-1, with D possibly being TRBD1 (6 bases). Trimming took off 7 bases at V and 0 bases at J, with 19 bases between the two ends. The V gene's germline CDR1 is SQVTM and CDR2 ANQGSEA. This CDR3 has 16 amino acids. The CDR3 DNA reads TGCAGCGCCAATACACGTGACAGGAGCTCCTACAATGAGCAGTTCTTC. This encodes CSANTRDRSSYNEQFF.

This chain links TRBV18 with TRBJ2-1, with D tentatively TRBD1 (6 bases). Germline-derived CDR1 and CDR2 are KGHSH and LQKENI. The CDR3 spans 13 residues. Between the trimmed V and J ends, which lost 8 bases and 1 base, there was a span of 9 bases. The CDR3, as DNA: TGTGCCAGCACTGGACAGTCCTACAATGAGCAGTTCTTC. It encodes CASTGQSYNEQFF.

This clone has only a few counts. J is TRBJ2-7 and V is TRBV7-9; TRBD1 might be the D (5 bases). The CDR3 loop spans 13 amino acids. The V gene's germline CDR1 is SEHNR and CDR2 FQNEAQ (reference sequence). Trimming removed 8 bases from V and 3 bases from J, with 14 bases in between. CDR3 sequence reads: CASQDYDSYEQYF. The DNA for the CDR3 is TGTGCCAGCCAGGATTATGACAGCTACGAGCAGTACTTC.

The rearrangement joins TRBV9 to TRBJ2-7; tentatively, D is TRBD2 (6 bases). V shed 1 base and J shed 1 base, with 12 bases lying between them. The CDR3 length is 15 residues. Germline V gene sequence: CDR1 SGDLS, CDR2 YYNGEE. The CDR3 spells CASSVRSGSSYEQYF. The CDR3 nucleotides are TGTGCCAGCAGCGTACGAAGCGGGTCTTCCTACGAGCAGTACTTC.

This clone showed up just once. V is TRBV4-2 and J is TRBJ2-1; the match to TRBD2 covers 8 bases. V shed 0 bases, J shed 7 bases, and the junction held 5 bases outside the gene matches. CDR3 size: 15 residues. Germline values: CDR1 LGHNA, CDR2 YNFKEQ. CDR3 protein: CASSQELADLNEQFF. The CDR3 DNA follows: TGTGCCAGCAGCCAAGAACTAGCGGACCTAAATGAGCAGTTCTTC.

The V call is TRBV7-6, the J call TRBJ2-3; 10 bases map to TRBD1. J gave up 4 bases and V 2 bases, and 9 bases lay outside the gene matches. Germline CDR1 reads SGHVS; CDR2 reads FNYEAQ. CDR3 length equals 17 residues. In DNA form, the CDR3 reads TGTGCCAGCAGCTTACCGCGACAGGGGGCGCCCGCAGATACGCAGTATTTT. It codes for CASSLPRQGAPADTQYF.

The chain recombines TRBV11-3 with TRBJ2-7, with 9 bases aligning to TRBD2. V shed 7 bases, J shed 9 bases, and the junction held 31 bases outside the gene matches. The CDR3 loop spans 20 amino acids. Germline V lookup: CDR1 SGHNT, CDR2 YENEEA. The CDR3 DNA follows: TGTGCCAGCACCGTCATTCCCCGGGACACATCTAGCGGGGTCCCGCGATGGCAGTACTTC. Translating gives CASTVIPRDTSSGVPRWQYF.

This clone was counted between two and nine times. This chain links TRBV7-9 with TRBJ1-2; no clear D gene. Trimming removed 5 bases at V and 6 bases at J, with 13 bases between. This CDR3 spans 13 amino acids. From germline, CDR1 is SEHNR and CDR2 FQNEAQ (reference sequence). The CDR3 DNA sequence: TGTGCCAGCAGCCCGAGGGAGGGTAATGGCTACACCTTC. Translated: CASSPREGNGYTF.

The chain carries TRBV19 and TRBJ1-2; TRBD1 matches 7 bases. In germline, CDR1 is LNHDA, CDR2 SQIVND (reference sequence). V dropped 3 bases and J dropped 6; count of bases not matched to a gene: 10. The CDR3 extends over 15 amino acids. The CDR3 nucleotides are TGTGCCAGTAGTATTTTTGATGGGACAGCCCATGGCTACACCTTC. It translates to CASSIFDGTAHGYTF.

A single count supports this clone. This chain uses TRBV2 with TRBJ2-3; TRBD2 matches at 9 bases. The CDR3 is 16 residues long. The germline V gene has CDR1 SNHLY and CDR2 FYNNEI. V shed 2 bases and J 6 bases; nucleotides not matched to a gene: 9. Here the CDR3 reads CASSEYGGGAGDTQYF. The CDR3 region has the DNA TGTGCCAGCAGTGAATATGGCGGGGGGGCGGGGGATACGCAGTATTTT.

The chain joins TRBV5-1 to TRBJ1-5; possible D gene TRBD1, 5 bases. Germline V gene data show CDR1 as SGHRS and CDR2 as YFSETQ. Trimming stripped 0 bases from V and 3 bases from J, with 13 bases between. There are 16 residues in the CDR3. CDR3 region: CASSLVGGPSNQPQHF. DNA of the CDR3: TGCGCCAGCAGCTTGGTGGGGGGACCCTCCAATCAGCCCCAGCATTTT.

The chain recombines TRBV28 with TRBJ2-3, with D possibly matching TRBD2 (5 bases). Trimming stripped 6 bases from V and 2 bases from J, with 15 bases between. The CDR3 runs to 15 residues. CDR1 and CDR2 from the germline V gene are MDHEN and SYDVKM. CDR3 region: CASSPLWRITDTQYF. CDR3 bases: TGTGCCAGCAGCCCCCTCTGGAGGATCACAGATACGCAGTATTTT. The whole variable domain, remainder taken from reference TRBV28 and TRBJ2-3, is DVKVTQSSRYLVKRTGEKVFLECVQDMDHENMFWYRQDPGLGLRLIYFSYDVKMKEKGDIPEGYSVSREKKERFSLILESASTNQTSMYLCASSPLWRITDTQYFGPGTRLTVL.

This clone was observed a few times. The CDR3 nucleotides are TGCAGCGTGGCTAAGACAGGGGGTAGCACAGATACGCAGTATTTT. It encodes CSVAKTGGSTDTQYF. The chain is built from TRBV29-1 and TRBJ2-3; 9 bases align to TRBD1. CDR1 SQVTM and CDR2 ANQGSEA come from the germline V gene. CDR3 size: 15 residues. Unmatched junction bases numbered 7, after V lost 6 bases and J lost 0 bases.

This clone was seen only once. V usage is TRBV28 and J usage is TRBJ2-3, with a tentative D call TRBD2 (5 bases). Trimming left V 3 bases short and J 2 bases short, with 18 bases between. The CDR3 extends over 17 amino acids. Germline assignment: CDR1 MDHEN and CDR2 SYDVKM. In nucleotides, the CDR3 is TGTGCCAGCAGTTTGCTTTCGCTTAAGGACTCCACAGATACGCAGTATTTT. Residues: CASSLLSLKDSTDTQYF.

The chain couples TRBV2 to TRBJ1-5, with TRBD1 as a possible D gene (5 bases). Trimming shortened V by 6 bases and J by 7 bases, and 16 bases separated the two germline ends. Germline CDR1 SNHLY, CDR2 FYNNEI. The CDR3 has 14 amino acids. CDR3 bases: TGTGCCAGCAGAGAAAGCAGGGTATGGCAGCCCCAGCATTTT. As protein: CASRESRVWQPQHF.

This chain links TRBV19 with TRBJ1-1; weak D call: TRBD1 (5 bases). This CDR3 is 11 amino acids long. Germline V lookup: CDR1 LNHDA, CDR2 SQIVND (reference sequence). V was shortened by 6 bases and J by 8 bases, with 10 bases between the two germline ends. The CDR3 bases are TGTGCCAGTAGGGGGCCCGGGGAAGCTTTCTTT. Protein product: CASRGPGEAFF. The entire variable domain, with the rest obtained from reference TRBV19 and TRBJ1-1, is as follows: DGGITQSPKYLFRKEGQNVTLSCEQNLNHDAMYWYRQDPGQGLRLIYYSQIVNDFQKGDIAEGYSVSREKKESFPLTVTSAQKNPTAFYLCASRGPGEAFFGQGTRLTVV.